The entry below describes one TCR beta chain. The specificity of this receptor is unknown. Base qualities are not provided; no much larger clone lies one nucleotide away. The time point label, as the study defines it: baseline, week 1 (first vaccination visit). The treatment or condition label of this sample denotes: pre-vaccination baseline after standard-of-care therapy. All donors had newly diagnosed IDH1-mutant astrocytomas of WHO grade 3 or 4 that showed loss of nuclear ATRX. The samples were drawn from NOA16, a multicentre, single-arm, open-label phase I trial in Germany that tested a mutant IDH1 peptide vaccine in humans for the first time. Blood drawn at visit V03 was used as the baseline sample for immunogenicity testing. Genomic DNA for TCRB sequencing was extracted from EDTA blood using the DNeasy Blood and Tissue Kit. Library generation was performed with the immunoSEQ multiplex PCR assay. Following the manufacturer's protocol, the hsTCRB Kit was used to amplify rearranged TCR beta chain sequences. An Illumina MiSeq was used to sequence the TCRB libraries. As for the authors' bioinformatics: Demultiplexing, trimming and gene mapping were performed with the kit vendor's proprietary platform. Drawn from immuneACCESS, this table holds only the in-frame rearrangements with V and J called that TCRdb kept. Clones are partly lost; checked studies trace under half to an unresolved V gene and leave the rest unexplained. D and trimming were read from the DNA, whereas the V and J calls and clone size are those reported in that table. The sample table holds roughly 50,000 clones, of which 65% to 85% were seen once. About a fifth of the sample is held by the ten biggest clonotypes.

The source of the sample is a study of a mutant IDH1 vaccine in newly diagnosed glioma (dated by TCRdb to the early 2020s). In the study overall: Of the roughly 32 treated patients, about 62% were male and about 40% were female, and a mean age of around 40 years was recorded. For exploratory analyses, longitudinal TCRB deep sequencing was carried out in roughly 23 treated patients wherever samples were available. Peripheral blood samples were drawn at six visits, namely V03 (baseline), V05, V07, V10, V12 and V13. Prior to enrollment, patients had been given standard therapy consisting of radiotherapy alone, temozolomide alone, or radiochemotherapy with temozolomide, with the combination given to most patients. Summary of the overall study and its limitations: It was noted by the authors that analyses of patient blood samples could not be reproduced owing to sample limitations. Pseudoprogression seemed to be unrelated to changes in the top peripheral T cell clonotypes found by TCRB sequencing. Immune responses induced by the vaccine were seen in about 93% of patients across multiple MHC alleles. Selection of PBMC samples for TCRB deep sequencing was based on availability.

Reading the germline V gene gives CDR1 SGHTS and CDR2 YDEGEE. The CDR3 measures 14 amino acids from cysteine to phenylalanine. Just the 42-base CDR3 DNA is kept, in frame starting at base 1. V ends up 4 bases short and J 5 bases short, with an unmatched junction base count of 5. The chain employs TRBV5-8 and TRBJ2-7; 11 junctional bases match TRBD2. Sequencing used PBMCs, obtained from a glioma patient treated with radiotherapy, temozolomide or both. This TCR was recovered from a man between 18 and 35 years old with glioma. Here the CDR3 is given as CASSAWTSGHEQYF. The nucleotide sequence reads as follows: TGTGCCAGCAGCGCCTGGACTAGCGGGCACGAGCAGTACTTC.